This TCR beta chain was obtained from a study of blood T cell repertoires in COVID-19. Study-wide context: Spain, Italy and the United States supplied samples that represented acute and convalescent COVID-19.

Germline CDR1 reads SGDLS; CDR2 reads YYNGEE. The CDR3 length is 15 residues. V was clipped by 0 bases and J by 8 bases; unmatched bases: 8. In the study's own analysis: Amplification of reference gene primers provided the estimated nucleated cell counts. TCRdb keeps only in-frame clones here, not all; method: immunoSEQ multiplex PCR. V and J calls and clone size come straight from that table; D and trimming were deduced from the DNA. The table lists approximately 70,000 clones, around 82% of them singletons, with around 4.1% in the top ten. The receptor was isolated from a woman aged 60-70 years with acute or convalescent COVID-19. The chain uses TRBV9 and TRBJ1-2, with 9 bases that match TRBD1. What was sequenced was peripheral blood. CDR3 sequence: CASSVGDRARRGYTF. CDR3 bases: TGTGCCAGCAGCGTAGGGGACAGGGCTAGGCGAGGCTACACCTTC.